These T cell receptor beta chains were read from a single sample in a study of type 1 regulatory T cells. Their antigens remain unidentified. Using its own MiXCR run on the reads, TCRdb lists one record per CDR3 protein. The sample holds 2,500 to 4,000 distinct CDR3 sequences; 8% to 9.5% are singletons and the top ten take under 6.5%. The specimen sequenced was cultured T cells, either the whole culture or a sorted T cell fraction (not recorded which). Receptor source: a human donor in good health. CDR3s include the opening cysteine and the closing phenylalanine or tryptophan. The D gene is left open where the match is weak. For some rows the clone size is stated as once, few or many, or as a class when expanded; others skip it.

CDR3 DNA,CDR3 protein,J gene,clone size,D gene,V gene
TGCGCCAGCAGCCTTAGCGGGAGGGATAGAAATGAGCAGTTCTTC,CASSLSGRDRNEQFF,TRBJ2-1,medium-sized,TRBD2,TRBV5-1
TGCAGTGCCAGCGGAGAGACCCAGTACTTC,CSASGETQYF,TRBJ2-5,medium-sized,-,TRBV20-1
TGTGCCAGCAGCAAGGGGGCAAGGGAGACCCAGTACTTC,CASSKGARETQYF,TRBJ2-5,medium-sized,TRBD1,TRBV7-3
TGCGCCAGCATCCGCCGGGGTGTCGGGAGTTTCAGTGAGCAGTTCTTC,CASIRRGVGSFSEQFF,TRBJ2-1,medium-sized,-,TRBV23-1
TGTGCCAGCAGTTTTAAGGGTACATCCTCTAACACCGGGGAGCTGTTTTTT,CASSFKGTSSNTGELFF,TRBJ2-2,medium-sized,-,TRBV12-3/TRBV12-4
TGTGCCAGCAGCTTAAGCAAGGCGGGACCCTACAATGAGCAGTTCTTC,CASSLSKAGPYNEQFF,TRBJ2-1,medium-sized,-,TRBV7-2
TGTGCCAGCAGCTTCGGGGCAGGGGATTCGGATTCACCCCTCCACTTT,CASSFGAGDSDSPLHF,TRBJ1-6,many,-,TRBV5-4
TGTGCCAGCAGCTTAAGAAGTAGTCAGGGCCGATACGAAAAACTGTTTTTT,CASSLRSSQGRYEKLFF,TRBJ1-4,medium-sized,-,TRBV7-2
TGTGCCAGCAGCTTGGACCTAGCGGGAGGTTTGAACGAGCAGTACTTC,CASSLDLAGGLNEQYF,TRBJ2-7,medium-sized,TRBD2,TRBV11-2
TGTGCCAGCAGCTTGGTGAATGGCGGAACCTACAATGAGCAGTTCTTC,CASSLVNGGTYNEQFF,TRBJ2-1,medium-sized,-,TRBV5-6
TGTGCCAGCAGCCTCGTAGCGGGCAACTACGAGCAGTACTTC,CASSLVAGNYEQYF,TRBJ2-7,medium-sized,TRBD2,TRBV7-2
TGCAGTGCTAGAGACCCAGTGACAGGTAACACTGAAGCTTTCTTT,CSARDPVTGNTEAFF,TRBJ1-1,medium-sized,-,TRBV20-1
TGCAGTGCTAGAGCCACTACACGGAGCTCCTACAATGAGCAGTTCTTC,CSARATTRSSYNEQFF,TRBJ2-1,medium-sized,-,TRBV20-1
TGCGCCAGCAACTCAGCGGGGGGGGGCCACACAGATACGCAGTATTTT,CASNSAGGGHTDTQYF,TRBJ2-3,-,TRBD2,TRBV4-3
TGTGCCAGCGCCTGGGGCGGGACAGGGCCCGAGACCCAGTACTTC,CASAWGGTGPETQYF,TRBJ2-5,medium-sized,TRBD1,TRBV25-1
TGTGCCAGCAGTTACATGCTGAACACTGAAGCTTTCTTT,CASSYMLNTEAFF,TRBJ1-1,medium-sized,-,TRBV2
TGTGCCAGCAGTTTTATGGCCTATGGCTACACCTTC,CASSFMAYGYTF,TRBJ1-2,medium-sized,-,TRBV28
TGTGCCAGCAGCAAAGTGGCCTGTGGCAGGACCCACTATGGCTACACCTTC,CASSKVACGRTHYGYTF,TRBJ1-2,medium-sized,-,TRBV21-1
TGTGCCACCAGGGACTACAGTAACACCGGGGAGCTGTTTTTT,CATRDYSNTGELFF,TRBJ2-2,medium-sized,TRBD2,TRBV19
TGTGCCAGCAGCTTGGCCAGGGTGATCGGAGTTAATGGCTACACCTTC,CASSLARVIGVNGYTF,TRBJ1-2,medium-sized,-,TRBV5-5
TGTGCCAGTAGTGGGGTTGGAAGATCTGGGGCCAACGTCCTGACTTTC,CASSGVGRSGANVLTF,TRBJ2-6,many,-,TRBV19
TGTGCCAGCAGCACGTCGCGGGGGGCTCAAGGATCAGATACGCAGTATTTT,CASSTSRGAQGSDTQYF,TRBJ2-3,many,TRBD2,TRBV7-9
TGTGCCAGCAGCTCGGGACATAGATCCTACAATGAGCAGTTCTTC,CASSSGHRSYNEQFF,TRBJ2-1,medium-sized,-,TRBV7-3
TGTGCCAGCAGCGTAGGTGCGGGAGGTGTCGGGGAGCTGTTTTTT,CASSVGAGGVGELFF,TRBJ2-2,medium-sized,TRBD2,TRBV7-8
TGTGCCAGCTCACCCAGCGGACAGATCTACGAGCAGTACTTC,CASSPSGQIYEQYF,TRBJ2-7,medium-sized,-,TRBV18
TGTGCCAGCAGCCAATCACAGGGTGCCGAGTATGGTCAGCCCCAGCATTTT,CASSQSQGAEYGQPQHF,TRBJ1-5,medium-sized,-,TRBV3-1
TGCAGTGCTAGCGGGGCTAGCGGGAGGGAAGAGACCCAGTACTTC,CSASGASGREETQYF,TRBJ2-5,many,TRBD2,TRBV20-1
TGTGCCACCAGTGATTGGACAGGGATTGGGGAGCTGTTTTTT,CATSDWTGIGELFF,TRBJ2-2,medium-sized,TRBD1,TRBV24-1
TGTGCCAGCAGTCCCCGATTGAGGTACACCGGGGAGCTGTTTTTT,CASSPRLRYTGELFF,TRBJ2-2,large,-,TRBV12-3/TRBV12-4
TGTGCCAGCAGCCAAACTAGCGGGGCAGATACGCAGTATTTT,CASSQTSGADTQYF,TRBJ2-3,medium-sized,TRBD2,TRBV2
TGCAGTGCTAGTTACCCAGCGGGAGGGACCCACAATGAGCAGTTCTTC,CSASYPAGGTHNEQFF,TRBJ2-1,many,TRBD2,TRBV20-1
TGTGCCATCAGTGAGTCTGGGCGAAAAAACACCGGGGAGCTGTTTTTT,CAISESGRKNTGELFF,TRBJ2-2,medium-sized,-,TRBV10-3
TGTGCCAGCAGCTTGACGACCGGGACCACTGAAGCTTTCTTT,CASSLTTGTTEAFF,TRBJ1-1,-,-,TRBV5-5
TGTGCCAGCAGCCCCCGGGGTAGCGGGAGGGCCGGCACCGGGGAGCTGTTTTTT,CASSPRGSGRAGTGELFF,TRBJ2-2,medium-sized,TRBD2,TRBV7-8
TGCGCCAGCGGGTATAGCGGCTTGGCAGGAGAGCAGTTCTTC,CASGYSGLAGEQFF,TRBJ2-1,medium-sized,-,TRBV10-2
TGTGCCAGCAGTGAACGGGTAGGGGTCTACGAGCAGTACTTC,CASSERVGVYEQYF,TRBJ2-7,medium-sized,-,TRBV2
TGTGCCACCAGCACTTTACCGGGGACAGGGGGTGCAGATACGCAGTATTTT,CATSTLPGTGGADTQYF,TRBJ2-3,medium-sized,TRBD1,TRBV15
TGTGCCAGCAGCCCGACCTTGGACAGCAATCAGCCCCAGCATTTT,CASSPTLDSNQPQHF,TRBJ1-5,medium-sized,-,TRBV6-5
TGTGCCAGCAGCTTGGCACGGGGAGGGCCCTACGAGCAGTACTTC,CASSLARGGPYEQYF,TRBJ2-7,medium-sized,TRBD2,TRBV5-5
TGTGCCAGCAGCGAGTGGGGGCAGGGCTACAATGAGCAGTTCTTC,CASSEWGQGYNEQFF,TRBJ2-1,-,-,TRBV9
TGTGCCAGCAGGGTGAGCGGAGGGAACACCGGGGAGCTGTTTTTT,CASRVSGGNTGELFF,TRBJ2-2,medium-sized,-,TRBV6-1
TGCAGCGTAGGCTTGTTGGGGAGCTATGGCTACACCTTC,CSVGLLGSYGYTF,TRBJ1-2,medium-sized,-,TRBV29-1
TGTGCCAGCAGCTTAGTTAGAAACATGAACACTGAAGCTTTCTTT,CASSLVRNMNTEAFF,TRBJ1-1,medium-sized,-,TRBV7-2
TGTGCCAGCAGCTCCCTTAATGGTTCACCCCTCCACTTT,CASSSLNGSPLHF,TRBJ1-6,medium-sized,-,TRBV7-9
TGCAGTGCTAGAGTAGGACTAGCCTTTCACCAAGAGACCCAGTACTTC,CSARVGLAFHQETQYF,TRBJ2-5,medium-sized,TRBD2,TRBV20-1
TGTGCCAGCAGCGCCGGCGGTGCGGGGACAACCTACGAGCAGTACTTC,CASSAGGAGTTYEQYF,TRBJ2-7,many,-,TRBV7-6
TGTGCCAGCAACTGGGGACCGAATAACTACGAGCAGTACTTC,CASNWGPNNYEQYF,TRBJ2-7,few,-,TRBV12-3/TRBV12-4
TGTGCCAGCTCACCACTGAGGGGCATTAATCAGCCCCAGCATTTT,CASSPLRGINQPQHF,TRBJ1-5,medium-sized,-,TRBV18
TGCGCCAGCAGCTCCGGACTAGCGGAGACGGCGAACACCGGGGAGCTGTTTTTT,CASSSGLAETANTGELFF,TRBJ2-2,medium-sized,TRBD2,TRBV5-1
TGTGCCACCAGTGATTTGGGCAGGGGGACCAACACCGGGGAGCTGTTTTTT,CATSDLGRGTNTGELFF,TRBJ2-2,medium-sized,TRBD1,TRBV24-1
TGTGCCAGCAGCCTTGGTAGCGGGGGGGGGGATACGCAGTATTTT,CASSLGSGGGDTQYF,TRBJ2-3,-,TRBD2,TRBV7-2
TGTGCCAGCAGCTTCGGTAATGCGGCCTACGAGCAGTACTTC,CASSFGNAAYEQYF,TRBJ2-7,medium-sized,-,TRBV7-2
TGCAGCGTAGTCGAGGGAGCCTTCGAGCAGTACTTC,CSVVEGAFEQYF,TRBJ2-7,medium-sized,-,TRBV29-1
TGTGCCACCAGCTTAGGGGCCAGGGGAATTGACACCTTC,CATSLGARGIDTF,TRBJ1-2,medium-sized,-,TRBV15
TGCAGTGCTTTAGGACTAGCGGGAGTAGGGGAGACCCAGTACTTC,CSALGLAGVGETQYF,TRBJ2-5,medium-sized,TRBD2,TRBV20-1